Many counts were recorded for the clone carrying this T cell receptor beta chain. V lost 4 bases, J lost 0 bases, and 3 bases stayed unmatched. From germline, CDR1 is SGHDN and CDR2 FVKESK. The CDR3 sequence is 15 residues long. This sample is drawn from a study of CD8+CD57+ T cells in acquired aplastic anemia. About the study: Sorted CD4+ and CD8+ cells gave an average of around 3.3 ug of DNA.

Researchers used genomic DNA as the template to profile TCR beta VDJ and CDR3. Using its own MiXCR run on the reads, TCRdb lists one record per CDR3 protein. Altogether over 150,000 distinct CDR3 sequences are present, roughly half being singletons, with the ten largest covering roughly 15%. This clonotype was obtained from a human donor in good health, serving as a control. The V call is TRBV14, the J call TRBJ2-1; 7 bases are a match to TRBD1. Sequencing was performed on sorted CD4+, CD8+, or CD8+CD57+ T cells (not recorded which) from PBMCs. The DNA for the CDR3 is TGTGCCAGCAGCCGCCGGGACAGCTCCTACAATGAGCAGTTCTTC. The encoded protein is CASSRRDSSYNEQFF.